Sequencing of this T cell receptor beta chain was carried out in a study of immune evolution from preneoplasia to lung adenocarcinoma. Broader study findings: Later-stage lesions appeared to have more T cells, more diversity, less clonality.

The protocol was immunoSEQ multiplex PCR, while the TCRdb copy is restricted to in-frame clones and leaves out a portion. The table includes 4,500 to 7,000 clones, roughly 80% detected once. On this clone itself: What it binds is not known.

The V gene's germline CDR1 is MDHEN and CDR2 SYDVKM. CDR3 size: 16 residues. V lost 3 bases and J 3 bases, leaving 14 bases between the germline ends. Sequences were obtained from FFPE adjacent normal lung tissue. The receptor's source is a person in their 70s with lung adenocarcinoma. The gene calls are TRBV28 and TRBJ1-4, with D perhaps TRBD1 (6 bases). This chain's CDR3 is CASSLPLGGANEKLFF. The DNA for the CDR3 is TGTGCCAGCAGTTTGCCTTTGGGGGGCGCTAATGAAAAACTGTTTTTT.